This T cell receptor beta chain was sequenced in a study of technical replicates of blood from a few donors. Assay used: immunoSEQ multiplex PCR; TCRdb lists only in-frame clones, some missing. The sample holds approximately 81,000 clones, roughly 95% seen once. Germline loops: CDR1 PRHDT, CDR2 FYEKMQ (reference sequence). This CDR3 contains 14 residues. In the case of this clone: One junction end does not reproduce the germline sequence, and a read error may be involved.

V is TRBV13 and J is TRBJ2-3; D remains unclear. This receptor was obtained from a human donor in good health. What was sequenced was T cells isolated from PBMCs. CDR3: CASSLGPGTDTQYF. The CDR3 DNA follows: TGTGCCAGCAGCCTAGGACCGGGCACAGATACGCAGTATTTT.